This record looks at one T cell receptor beta chain sequence and its context. Its antigen is undetermined. This sample stems from a study of post-analysis software for immune sequencing data. Notes on the study in general: Five or six TRBV segments were significantly more frequent in patients than in controls. TRBV5-6, TRBV5-1 and TRBV20-1 were among these segments.

There are 12 residues in the CDR3. The germline V gene encodes CDR1 LGHNT and CDR2 FRNRAP. V was trimmed by 5 bases and J by 5 bases, leaving 8 bases between them. Presence of unique molecular identifiers characterized the TCR beta cDNA libraries. The source material, roughly 0.9 to 11 million T cells, gave rise to about 490,000 cDNA molecules. TCRdb ran MiXCR on the PCR reads and lists one entry per CDR3 protein. This repertoire shows 740,000 or so distinct CDR3 sequences, under 70% found once; its top ten account for 4.6%. The chain has TRBV12-5 and TRBJ2-3; D not certain. The receptor was isolated from a girl aged 10-17 years with multiple sclerosis. The sequenced material came from blood. The CDR3 nucleotides read TGTGCTAGTGGTCGGGTGCGAGATACGCAGTATTTT. It encodes CASGRVRDTQYF.